Given below is one T cell receptor beta chain in context. As yet, its antigen is unknown. The record originates from a study of shared clonotypes between healthy human individuals. Study in general: Serving as donors were a couple of women and a few men, whose ages spanned 18 to 49. Study results and limitations: Sorted-subset sequencing, rarefaction showed, was incomplete despite large depth. Roughly 5% of naive CD4 clonotypes were shared across several donors.

Trimming removed 8 bases from V and 3 bases from J, with 19 bases in between. CDR1 and CDR2 (germline): LNHDA, SQIVND (reference sequence). The CDR3 runs to 15 residues. Only CD45RO-negative cells positively selected for CCR7 counted as naive CD8 cells, so terminally differentiated effector memory CD45RA+ cells were excluded. The donors were adults (healthy and HIV-negative) with no recent acute infections or vaccinations. The data were produced by immunoSEQ multiplex PCR, yet TCRdb's version contains in-frame clones alone and is incomplete. The table lists roughly 590,000 clones, 95% to 96% of them singletons.

The sequenced material came from naive CD8+ T cells sorted from blood. This chain links TRBV19 with TRBJ1-1; D is uncertain. The TCR sequence derives from a woman in her 30s in good health. This CDR3 is CASQQPWGMDTEAFF. The CDR3 nucleotides are TGTGCCAGTCAGCAGCCATGGGGTATGGACACTGAAGCTTTCTTT. Filled out from reference TRBV19 and TRBJ1-1, the complete variable domain reads DGGITQSPKYLFRKEGQNVTLSCEQNLNHDAMYWYRQDPGQGLRLIYYSQIVNDFQKGDIAEGYSVSREKKESFPLTVTSAQKNPTAFYLCASQQPWGMDTEAFFGQGTRLTVV.